Listed here is a single T cell receptor (beta chain). Its antigen is currently unknown. The data were obtained in a study of T cell repertoires in cytomegalovirus infection. Via MiXCR, TCRdb re-called the reads, giving one row per CDR3 protein. This table has about 83,000 distinct CDR3 sequences, 25% to 35% appearing once. The specimen comprised CD8+ T cells from cultured PBMCs, sampled from culture after CMV antigen stimulation. This TCR was sampled from a human donor in good health (CMV status not recorded). Some clones in this sample may be carry-over from other donors' samples.

The CDR3 spells CASRTGDRGYQYF. In DNA, the CDR3 is TGTGCCAGCAGGACCGGGGACAGGGGATACCAGTACTTC. The chain employs TRBV2 and TRBJ2-7, with 10 positions matching TRBD1. Germline V CDR1 and CDR2: SNHLY, FYNNEI. V lost 6 bases to trimming and J lost 10 bases; unmatched junction nucleotides: 9. There are 13 residues in the CDR3. The variable domain in full, with the rest retrieved from reference TRBV2 and TRBJ2-7, is EPEVTQTPSHQVTQMGQEVILRCVPISNHLYFYWYRQILGQKVEFLVSFYNNEISEKSEIFDDQFSVERPDGSNFTLKIRSTKLEDSAMYFCASRTGDRGYQYFGPGTRLTVT.